The 12 T cell receptor beta chains listed next were all sequenced from one sample in a study of T cell repertoires in cytomegalovirus infection. These receptors are not linked to any known antigen. TCRdb fed the reads into MiXCR, producing one record per CDR3 protein. Of under 850,000 distinct CDR3 sequences in the sample, 30% to 40% were seen once. Sample: cultured PBMCs, taken from culture after CMV antigen stimulation. Receptors were obtained from a human donor in good health (CMV status not recorded). Some clones in this sample may be carry-over from other donors' samples.

The chain combines TRBV20-1 with TRBJ2-3; perhaps D is TRBD1 or TRBD2 (5 bases each). V was pared by 5 bases and J by 10 bases, with 13 bases between. CDR3 length: 11 residues. Looked up from germline, CDR1 is DFQATT and CDR2 is SNEGSKA (reference sequence). In nucleotides, the CDR3 is TGCAGTGCTTCCCGGGACGTATCGCAGTATTTT. It yields the protein CSASRDVSQYF.

This clonotype appeared many times. The rearrangement uses TRBV7-6 and TRBJ2-7; D is possibly TRBD1 or TRBD2 (7 bases each). The germline V gene has CDR1 SGHVS and CDR2 FNYEAQ. The germline V and J ends were trimmed by 5 bases and 3 bases, with 29 bases remaining between them. This CDR3 comprises 19 residues. The CDR3 DNA reads as TGTGCCAGCAGCCAGGTGGGAGGGGGCGACGACCTTCTTCTCTACGAGCAGTACTTC. As protein: CASSQVGGGDDLLLYEQYF.

The chain recombines TRBV11-3 with TRBJ1-5, with D tentatively TRBD1 (6 bases). The germline gives CDR1 SGHNT, CDR2 YENEEA. This CDR3 spans 17 amino acids. Trimming pared 5 bases from V and 6 bases from J, leaving 23 bases between. The CDR3 protein is CASSQRARTDWFQPQHF. The DNA for the CDR3 is TGTGCCAGCAGCCAACGGGCCCGGACAGATTGGTTTCAGCCCCAGCATTTT.

The table lists this clonotype with a few counts. The V gene is TRBV12-3 or TRBV12-4, the J gene TRBJ1-5, with D possibly matching TRBD1 (5 bases). The CDR3 is 15 residues long. Trimming removed 8 bases at V and 2 bases at J, with 16 bases between. The chain's CDR3 is CASGDLRGGNQPQHF. CDR3 coding DNA: TGTGCCAGCGGGGACCTGCGGGGAGGCAATCAGCCCCAGCATTTT.

The V gene is TRBV20-1, the J gene TRBJ2-3, with D perhaps matching TRBD2 (6 bases). CDR1 is DFQATT and CDR2 is SNEGSKA in the germline V gene (reference sequence). The CDR3 loop spans 14 amino acids. Trimming shortened V by 0 bases and J by 3 bases, and 10 bases separated the two germline ends. Here the CDR3 DNA reads TGCAGTGCTAGAGAGGTACGGGGGACAGATACGCAGTATTTT. Protein: CSAREVRGTDTQYF.

This clonotype was recorded a few times. This chain links TRBV2 with TRBJ1-5; D remains ambiguous. The CDR3 covers 15 residues. V was pared by 3 bases and J by 0 bases, with 9 bases between. The V gene's germline CDR1 is SNHLY and CDR2 FYNNEI. The CDR3 DNA reads TGTGCCAGCAGTGAGGACGGTTATAGCAATCAGCCCCAGCATTTT. Its protein product is CASSEDGYSNQPQHF.

The rearrangement links TRBV19 to TRBJ2-7, with D unclear. The V end was cut by 5 bases, the J end by 2 bases, with 13 bases between. CDR1 is LNHDA, CDR2 SQIVND, per germline (reference sequence). The CDR3 length is 14 residues. Written as DNA, the CDR3 is TGTGCCAGTAGTGATGGTGGACGGCCCTACGAGCAGTACTTC. Translated: CASSDGGRPYEQYF. The full variable domain, its missing parts supplied by reference TRBV19 and TRBJ2-7, is DGGITQSPKYLFRKEGQNVTLSCEQNLNHDAMYWYRQDPGQGLRLIYYSQIVNDFQKGDIAEGYSVSREKKESFPLTVTSAQKNPTAFYLCASSDGGRPYEQYFGPGTRLTVT.

CDR3 amino acids: CASSFFPGGELFF. In DNA, the CDR3 is TGTGCCAGCAGCTTTTTTCCCGGGGGGGAGCTGTTTTTT. The chain carries TRBV7-4 and TRBJ2-2; D gene unclear. V lost 3 bases and J 8 bases, leaving 10 bases between the germline ends. The CDR3 is 13 residues long. In germline, CDR1 is SGHVT, CDR2 SQSDAQ.

This clonotype came up a few times. The chain links TRBV11-1 to TRBJ2-7; D call uncertain. This CDR3 has 15 amino acids. V was shortened by 1 base and J by 3 bases, with 13 bases between the two germline ends. Germline loops: CDR1 SGHAT, CDR2 FQDESV (reference sequence). In nucleotides, the CDR3 is TGTGCCAGCAGCTTAGGAGGACGTAAGAGCTACGAGCAGTACTTC. Its translation: CASSLGGRKSYEQYF. Combining the CDR3 with reference TRBV11-1 and TRBJ2-7 gives the whole variable domain EAEVAQSPRYKITEKSQAVAFWCDPISGHATLYWYRQILGQGPELLVQFQDESVVDDSQLPKDRFSAERLKGVDSTLKIQPAELGDSAMYLCASSLGGRKSYEQYFGPGTRLTVT.

This clonotype occurred a few times. The V gene is TRBV7-2, the J gene TRBJ2-3; no clear D gene. The germline V gene encodes CDR1 SGHTA and CDR2 FQGNSA. The CDR3 is 13 amino acids. The ends were cut back, 3 bases at V and 6 bases at J, with 10 bases in the middle. The CDR3 is CASSFPSSDTQYF. The CDR3 DNA sequence: TGTGCCAGCAGCTTCCCTAGTTCGGATACGCAGTATTTT.

This clonotype was picked up many times. The V and J genes are TRBV7-2 and TRBJ2-2; no firm D call. Germline V gene lookup returns CDR1 SGHTA and CDR2 FQGNSA. This CDR3 region has 17 residues. The V end lost 3 bases, the J end lost 1 base, and 15 bases lay between the germline ends. CDR3 amino acids: CASSFGQGQVNTGELFF. CDR3 coding DNA: TGTGCCAGCAGCTTCGGCCAAGGCCAGGTGAACACCGGGGAGCTGTTTTTT.

Note on this clonotype: Given a much more abundant clone one base away, this may be a read error. The V and J genes are TRBV7-2 and TRBJ2-1, with TRBD2 matching over 10 bases. The length of the CDR3 is 16 residues. The germline V gene encodes CDR1 SGHTA and CDR2 FQGNSA. The chain's CDR3 is CASCLSGGAGYNEQFF. The CDR3 nucleotides are TGTGCCAGCTGCTTGAGCGGGGGGGCCGGATACAATGAGCAGTTCTTC.